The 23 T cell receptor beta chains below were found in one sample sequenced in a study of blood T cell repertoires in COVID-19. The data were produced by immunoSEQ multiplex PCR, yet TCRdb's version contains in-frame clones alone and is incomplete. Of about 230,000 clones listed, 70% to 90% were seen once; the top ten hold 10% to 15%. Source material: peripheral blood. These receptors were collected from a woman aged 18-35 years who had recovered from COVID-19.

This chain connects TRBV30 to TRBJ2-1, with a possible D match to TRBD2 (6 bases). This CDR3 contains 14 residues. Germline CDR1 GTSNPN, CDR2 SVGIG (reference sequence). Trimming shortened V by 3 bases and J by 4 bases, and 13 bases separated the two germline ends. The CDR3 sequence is CAWSDGTGYNEQFF. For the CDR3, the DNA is TGTGCCTGGAGCGACGGGACTGGTTACAATGAGCAGTTCTTC.

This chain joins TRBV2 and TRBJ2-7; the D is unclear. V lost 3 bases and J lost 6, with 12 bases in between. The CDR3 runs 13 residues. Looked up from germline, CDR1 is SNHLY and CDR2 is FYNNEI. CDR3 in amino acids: CASSDYPRREQYF. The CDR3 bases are TGTGCCAGCAGTGACTACCCGAGGCGCGAGCAGTACTTC.

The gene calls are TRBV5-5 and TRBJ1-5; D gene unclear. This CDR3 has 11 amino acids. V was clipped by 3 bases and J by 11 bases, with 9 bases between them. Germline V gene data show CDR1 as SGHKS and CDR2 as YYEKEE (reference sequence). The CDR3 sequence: CASSSDGSQHF. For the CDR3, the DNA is TGTGCCAGCAGCTCTGACGGGTCCCAGCATTTT.

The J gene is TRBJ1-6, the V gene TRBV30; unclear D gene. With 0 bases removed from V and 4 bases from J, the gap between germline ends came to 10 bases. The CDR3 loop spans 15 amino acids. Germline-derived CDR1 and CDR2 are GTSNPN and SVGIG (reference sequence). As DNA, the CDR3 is TGTGCCTGGAGTGTGGCAGCGGCATATAATTCACCCCTCCACTTT. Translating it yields CAWSVAAAYNSPLHF.

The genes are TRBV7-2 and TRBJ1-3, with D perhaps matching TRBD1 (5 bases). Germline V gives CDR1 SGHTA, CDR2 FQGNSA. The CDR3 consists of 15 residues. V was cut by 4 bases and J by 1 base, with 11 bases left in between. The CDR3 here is CASSSSRVSGNTIYF. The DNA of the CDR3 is TGTGCCAGCAGCTCTTCCAGGGTTTCTGGAAACACCATATATTTT.

CDR3 region: CAWSVSFVFNSPLHF. CDR3 coding DNA: TGTGCCTGGAGTGTATCGTTTGTGTTTAATTCACCCCTCCACTTT. The chain has TRBV30 and TRBJ1-6; D remains unclear. CDR3 length: 15 residues. Germline CDR1 reads GTSNPN; CDR2 reads SVGIG (reference sequence). Trimming took off 0 bases at V and 6 bases at J, with 12 bases between the two ends.

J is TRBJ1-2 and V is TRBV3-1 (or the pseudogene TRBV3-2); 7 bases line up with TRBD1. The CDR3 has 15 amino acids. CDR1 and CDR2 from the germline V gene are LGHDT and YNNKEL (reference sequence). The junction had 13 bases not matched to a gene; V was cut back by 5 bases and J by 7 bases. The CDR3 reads CASSASGTAKRGYTF. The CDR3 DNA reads TGTGCCAGCAGCGCCTCCGGGACAGCGAAACGTGGCTACACCTTC.

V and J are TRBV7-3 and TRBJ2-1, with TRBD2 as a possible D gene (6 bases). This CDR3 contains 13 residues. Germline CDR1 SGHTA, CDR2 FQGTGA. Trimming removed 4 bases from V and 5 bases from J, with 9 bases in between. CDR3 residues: CASSSGENNEQFF. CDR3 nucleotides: TGTGCCAGCAGCTCGGGAGAAAACAATGAGCAGTTCTTC.

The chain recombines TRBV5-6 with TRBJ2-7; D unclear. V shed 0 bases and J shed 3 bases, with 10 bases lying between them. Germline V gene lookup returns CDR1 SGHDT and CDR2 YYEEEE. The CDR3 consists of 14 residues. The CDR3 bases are TGTGCCAGCAGCTTGGCTCAATCACACTACGAGCAGTACTTC. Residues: CASSLAQSHYEQYF.

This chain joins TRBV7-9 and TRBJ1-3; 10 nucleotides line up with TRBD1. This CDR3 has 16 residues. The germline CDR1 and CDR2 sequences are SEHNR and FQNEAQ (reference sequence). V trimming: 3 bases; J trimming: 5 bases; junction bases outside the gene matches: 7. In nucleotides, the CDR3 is TGTGCCAGCAGCTTGGGACTGGGACAGGGGCGAAACACCATATATTTT. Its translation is CASSLGLGQGRNTIYF.

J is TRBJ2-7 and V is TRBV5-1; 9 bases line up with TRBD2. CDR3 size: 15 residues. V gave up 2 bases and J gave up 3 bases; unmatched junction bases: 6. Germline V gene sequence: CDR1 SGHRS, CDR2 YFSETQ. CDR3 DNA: TGCGCCAGCAGCTTTACAGCGGGAGGACTCTACGAGCAGTACTTC. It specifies CASSFTAGGLYEQYF.

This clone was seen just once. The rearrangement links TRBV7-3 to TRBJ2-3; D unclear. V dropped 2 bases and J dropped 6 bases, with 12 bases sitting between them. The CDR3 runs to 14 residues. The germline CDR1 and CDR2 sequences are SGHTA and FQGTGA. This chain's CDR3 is CASSLGPATDTQYF. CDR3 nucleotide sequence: TGTGCCAGCAGCTTAGGGCCCGCAACCGATACGCAGTATTTT. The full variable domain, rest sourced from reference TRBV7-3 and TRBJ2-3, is GAGVSQTPSNKVTEKGKYVELRCDPISGHTALYWYRQSLGQGPEFLIYFQGTGAADDSGLPNDRFFAVRPEGSVSTLKIQRTERGDSAVYLCASSLGPATDTQYFGPGTRLTVL.

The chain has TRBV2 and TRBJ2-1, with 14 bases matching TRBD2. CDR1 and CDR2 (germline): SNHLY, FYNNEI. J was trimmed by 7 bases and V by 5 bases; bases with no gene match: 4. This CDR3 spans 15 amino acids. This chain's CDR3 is CASSPRTSGRNEQFF. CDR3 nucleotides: TGTGCCAGCAGTCCTCGGACTAGCGGGAGGAATGAGCAGTTCTTC.

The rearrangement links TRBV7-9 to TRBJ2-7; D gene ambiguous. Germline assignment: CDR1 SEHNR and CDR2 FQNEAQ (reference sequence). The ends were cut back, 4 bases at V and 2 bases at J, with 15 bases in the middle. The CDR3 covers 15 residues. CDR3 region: CASSSTSSEAYEQYF. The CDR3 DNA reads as TGTGCCAGCAGCTCCACCTCCTCAGAGGCCTACGAGCAGTACTTC. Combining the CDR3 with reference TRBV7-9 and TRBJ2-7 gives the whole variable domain DTGVSQNPRHKITKRGQNVTFRCDPISEHNRLYWYRQTLGQGPEFLTYFQNEAQLEKSRLLSDRFSAERPKGSFSTLEIQRTEQGDSAMYLCASSSTSSEAYEQYFGPGTRLTVT.

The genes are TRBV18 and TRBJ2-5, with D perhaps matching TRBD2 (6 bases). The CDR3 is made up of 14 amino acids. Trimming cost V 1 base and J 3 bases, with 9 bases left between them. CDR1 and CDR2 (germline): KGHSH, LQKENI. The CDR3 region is CASSPQRLEETQYF. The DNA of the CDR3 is TGTGCCAGCTCACCACAAAGACTAGAAGAGACCCAGTACTTC.

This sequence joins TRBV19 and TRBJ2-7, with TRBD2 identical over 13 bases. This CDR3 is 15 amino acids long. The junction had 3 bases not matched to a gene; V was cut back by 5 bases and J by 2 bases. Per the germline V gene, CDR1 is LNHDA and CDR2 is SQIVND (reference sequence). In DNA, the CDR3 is TGTGCCAGTAGTGTACTAGCGGGAGGGCCCTACGAGCAGTACTTC. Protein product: CASSVLAGGPYEQYF.

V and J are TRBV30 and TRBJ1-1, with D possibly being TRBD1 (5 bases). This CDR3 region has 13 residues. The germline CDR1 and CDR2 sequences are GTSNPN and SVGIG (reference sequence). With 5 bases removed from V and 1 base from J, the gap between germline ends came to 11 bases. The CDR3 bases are TGTGCCTGGCTCCTTACAGGGAACACTGAAGCTTTCTTT. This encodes CAWLLTGNTEAFF.

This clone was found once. CDR3 DNA sequence: TGTGCCAGCAGCCAAGGGGCGGGGACCCCCTTTGAGCAGTACTTC. Its translation is CASSQGAGTPFEQYF. The chain employs TRBV3-1 (or the pseudogene TRBV3-2) and TRBJ2-7; D is perhaps TRBD2 (6 bases). Trimming shortened V by 1 base and J by 7 bases, and 17 bases separated the two germline ends. The CDR3 length is 15 residues. In germline, CDR1 is LGHDT, CDR2 YNNKEL (reference sequence).

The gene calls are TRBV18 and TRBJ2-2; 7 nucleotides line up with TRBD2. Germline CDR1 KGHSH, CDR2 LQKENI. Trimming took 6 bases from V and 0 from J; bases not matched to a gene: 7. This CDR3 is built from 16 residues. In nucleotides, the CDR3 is TGTGCCAGCTCCGAACGTGGGACTACGAACACCGGGGAGCTGTTTTTT. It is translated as CASSERGTTNTGELFF.

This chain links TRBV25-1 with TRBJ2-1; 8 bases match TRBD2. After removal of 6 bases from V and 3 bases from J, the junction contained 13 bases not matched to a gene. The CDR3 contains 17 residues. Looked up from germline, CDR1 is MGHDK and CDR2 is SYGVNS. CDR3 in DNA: TGTGCCAGCAGCTTCAGTCCGACTAGCGAGCTCTACAATGAGCAGTTCTTC. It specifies CASSFSPTSELYNEQFF.

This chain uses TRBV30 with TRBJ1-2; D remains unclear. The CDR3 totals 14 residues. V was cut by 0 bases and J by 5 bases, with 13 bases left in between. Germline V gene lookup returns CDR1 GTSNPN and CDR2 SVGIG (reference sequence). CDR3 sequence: CAWSVRNSRYGYTF. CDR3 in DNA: TGTGCCTGGAGTGTACGAAACAGCCGGTATGGCTACACCTTC.

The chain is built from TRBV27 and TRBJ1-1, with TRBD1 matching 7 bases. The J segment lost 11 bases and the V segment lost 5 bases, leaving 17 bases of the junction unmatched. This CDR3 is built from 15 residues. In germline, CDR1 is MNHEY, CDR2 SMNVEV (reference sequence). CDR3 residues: CASSPTGLTGPGAFF. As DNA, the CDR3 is TGTGCCAGCAGTCCAACAGGCCTGACAGGGCCAGGGGCTTTCTTT.

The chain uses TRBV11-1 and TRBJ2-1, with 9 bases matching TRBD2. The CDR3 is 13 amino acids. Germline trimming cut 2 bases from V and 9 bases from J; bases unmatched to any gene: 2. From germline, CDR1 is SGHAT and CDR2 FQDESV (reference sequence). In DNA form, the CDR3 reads TGTGCCAGCAGCTTACTAGCGGGACGTGAGCAGTTCTTC. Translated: CASSLLAGREQFF.